This T cell receptor beta chain emerged from a study of blood T cell repertoires in COVID-19. Background on the study: The samples span acute and convalescent COVID-19 from the United States, Italy and Spain.

CDR1 and CDR2 from the germline V gene are MNHEY and SVGEGT. The CDR3 contains 14 residues. The germline V and J ends were trimmed by 2 bases and 8 bases, with 15 bases remaining between them. Data came from immunoSEQ multiplex PCR; TCRdb stores just in-frame clones and leaves some out. Altogether 85,000 to 90,000 clones are present, more than 85% being singletons, with the ten largest covering roughly 2.2%. The sequencing input was peripheral blood. This TCR was sampled from a human donor with active COVID-19. The donor label of this sample is uncertain. The V and J genes are TRBV6-2 or TRBV6-3 and TRBJ1-1, with D perhaps matching TRBD1 (5 bases). CDR3 DNA: TGTGCCAGCAGTTACGGTTCTCGGCGGACAGAAGCTTTCTTT. Translation: CASSYGSRRTEAFF.